This T cell receptor beta chain was retrieved from a study of immune characteristics of hereditary and idiopathic chronic pancreatitis. Study findings and constraints: Versus controls, both chronic pancreatitis groups showed increased diversity and reduced clonality.

The pancreas tissue came from patients undergoing total pancreatectomy with islet autotransplantation. About this clone itself: Antigen: not known.

Using immunoSEQ multiplex PCR, the repertoire was profiled, and TCRdb retains in-frame clones only, with some absent. The repertoire has about 6,000 clones, approximately 70% of them found once; the top ten carry less than 9.5%. This receptor was obtained from a human donor with chronic pancreatitis. Sequencing was done on a sample of pancreas tissue with hereditary chronic pancreatitis.

CDR3 in amino acids: CASSGRGNEQFF. The CDR3 DNA reads TGTGCCAGCAGCGGCAGGGGTAATGAGCAGTTCTTC. The V call is TRBV7-9, the J call TRBJ2-1; a weak D match, TRBD1 (6 bases). Looked up from germline, CDR1 is SEHNR and CDR2 is FQNEAQ (reference sequence). V shed 5 bases and J shed 7 bases, with 9 bases lying between them. The CDR3 sequence is 12 residues long.